This T cell receptor beta chain appears in the sequencing data of a study of neurological immune-mediated disorders. This clonotype has at least ten counts. TCRdb used MiXCR to reprocess the 5' RACE reads, holding one entry per CDR3 protein. The sample holds almost 85,000 distinct CDR3 sequences; 2% to 3% are singletons and the top ten take over 0.95%. V was cut by 2 bases and J by 1 base, with 11 bases left in between. CDR3 size: 15 residues. Germline CDR1 and CDR2: SGHTA and FQGNSA. The chain combines TRBV7-2 with TRBJ2-5; D could derive from TRBD1 or TRBD2 (5 bases each). The sequenced sample consisted of PBMCs. The clonotype comes from a woman under 40 with multiple sclerosis. The CDR3 DNA reads TGTGCCAGCAGCTTATCTTCCGGGACCCAAGAGACCCAGTACTTC. Translated: CASSLSSGTQETQYF.